These 18 T cell receptor beta chains were all obtained from the same sample, sequenced in a study of regulatory T cells in long-lasting Graves disease. The authors built TCR beta libraries using iRepertoire HTBI primers and Arm-PCR of CDR3 regions. In TCRdb, the multiplex PCR reads were re-called with MiXCR into one record per CDR3 protein. The sample records roughly 490,000 distinct CDR3 sequences, around a fifth being singletons. Time point defined: persistent/refractory GD, antithyroid drugs over 5 years with positive TRAb. RNA isolated from PBMCs was used to make the TCR library. This material consisted of peripheral blood mononuclear cells (PBMCs), taken when the disease was refractory, from a patient treated with antithyroid drugs. These receptors were obtained from a female donor with Graves disease.

A remark on this clonotype: The junction shows a germline mismatch at one end, possibly a read error. This chain links TRBV5-8 with TRBJ2-7, with D perhaps matching TRBD2 (6 bases). The germline V gene has CDR1 SGHTS and CDR2 YDEGEE. The CDR3 length is 13 residues. The CDR3 bases are TGTACCAGCAGCACGGGACTCCGTGATGAGCAGTACTTC. This translates into CTSSTGLRDEQYF.

The chain combines TRBV28 with TRBJ2-1; 8 nucleotides line up with TRBD1. From germline, CDR1 is MDHEN and CDR2 SYDVKM. The length of the CDR3 is 15 residues. J was trimmed by 7 bases and V by 6 bases; bases with no gene match: 11. DNA for the CDR3: TGTGCCAGCAGCCTCTATGGGACAGGAGGAAATGAGCAGTTCTTC. Amino acids: CASSLYGTGGNEQFF.

This clonotype was counted ten times or more. The CDR3 loop is CSVEDRLDTGELFF. The CDR3, as DNA: TGCAGCGTTGAGGACAGGTTGGACACCGGGGAGCTGTTTTTT. The chain is built from TRBV29-1 and TRBJ2-2; TRBD1 matches 7 bases. This CDR3 contains 14 residues. J gave up 3 bases and V 3 bases, and 4 bases lay outside the gene matches. Germline V lookup: CDR1 SQVTM, CDR2 ANQGSEA.

DNA for the CDR3: TGTGCCAGTAGTGGCCCGGGACAGGGGAACTACGAGCAGTACTTC. It is translated as CASSGPGQGNYEQYF. The chain couples TRBV19 to TRBJ2-7; the match to TRBD1 covers 10 bases. In germline, CDR1 is LNHDA, CDR2 SQIVND (reference sequence). Trimming removed 5 bases from V and 3 bases from J; junction bases left unmatched: 7. The CDR3 totals 15 residues.

This clonotype occurred many times. The chain couples TRBV28 to TRBJ1-5; D gene uncertain. CDR1 and CDR2 from the germline V gene are MDHEN and SYDVKM. V was pared by 11 bases and J by 2 bases, with 10 bases between. The CDR3 is made up of 12 amino acids. The CDR3 loop is CALSAGNQPQHF. The CDR3 nucleotides are TGTGCCTTAAGCGCCGGCAATCAGCCCCAGCATTTT.

This clonotype has at least ten counts. This chain uses TRBV30 with TRBJ2-5; D unresolved. The CDR3 is made up of 13 amino acids. CDR1 and CDR2 from the germline V gene are GTSNPN and SVGIG (reference sequence). The ends were cut back, 2 bases at V and 5 bases at J, with 12 bases in the middle. The CDR3 coding sequence is TGTGCCTGGAGTCCACGGACCCGGGAGACCCAGTACTTC. Translating it yields CAWSPRTRETQYF.

This clonotype has only a few counts. CDR3 residues: CASSLAVGSNTGELFF. The CDR3 region has the DNA TGTGCCAGCAGCCTAGCGGTAGGATCGAACACCGGGGAGCTGTTTTTT. This rearrangement joins TRBV11-2 to TRBJ2-2, with TRBD2 identical over 7 bases. Germline CDR1 SGHAT, CDR2 FQNNGV. With V trimmed by 5 bases and J by 0 bases, 6 bases remained unmatched. This CDR3 region has 16 residues.

This clonotype was seen only a few times. V usage is TRBV7-2 and J usage is TRBJ2-3; 11 bases are shared with TRBD2. This CDR3 contains 15 residues. The germline V gene encodes CDR1 SGHTA and CDR2 FQGNSA. Germline trimming cut 6 bases from V and 6 bases from J; bases unmatched to any gene: 8. The CDR3 loop is CASSPTSGSSDTQYF. The CDR3 coding sequence is TGTGCCAGCAGTCCTACTAGCGGGAGCAGCGATACGCAGTATTTT.

The table lists this clonotype with many counts. The rearrangement links TRBV28 to TRBJ1-1, with D perhaps matching TRBD1 (5 bases). The CDR3 extends over 14 amino acids. With 7 bases removed from V and 8 bases from J, the gap between germline ends came to 20 bases. Germline CDR1 MDHEN, CDR2 SYDVKM. The chain's CDR3 is CASIIDSEIREAFF. DNA of the CDR3: TGTGCCAGCATTATCGACAGCGAGATAAGAGAAGCTTTCTTT.

In this sample, this clonotype turned up many times. This rearrangement joins TRBV28 to TRBJ1-1; D gene ambiguous. There are 16 residues in the CDR3. Germline CDR1 and CDR2: MDHEN and SYDVKM. V lost 6 bases and J lost 0, with 17 bases in between. CDR3 protein: CASSPLTGRVNTEAFF. The DNA for the CDR3 is TGTGCCAGCAGCCCACTCACCGGACGGGTGAACACTGAAGCTTTCTTT.

A remark on this clonotype: It differs at one base from a far larger clone, so likely a read error. The rearrangement uses TRBV27 and TRBJ1-2, with 8 bases aligning to TRBD1. The V gene's germline CDR1 is MNHEY and CDR2 SMNVEV (reference sequence). The CDR3 extends over 14 amino acids. Trimming cost V 6 bases and J 2 bases; bases outside gene matches: 5. The CDR3: CASSFRQGNYGYTF. CDR3 bases: TGTGCCAGCAGCTTCCGACAGGGGAACTATGGCTACACCTTC.

The table lists this clonotype with a few counts. The chain uses TRBV10-3 and TRBJ2-5; the D is unclear. Germline V gene lookup returns CDR1 ENHRY and CDR2 SYGVKD. V was pared by 2 bases and J by 2 bases, with 6 bases between. The CDR3 loop spans 13 amino acids. CDR3 amino acids: CAISEEVQETQYF. The CDR3 bases are TGTGCCATCAGTGAGGAGGTGCAAGAGACCCAGTACTTC.

The V call is TRBV30, the J call TRBJ1-1; TRBD1 aligns across 7 bases. With 4 bases clipped from V and 3 bases from J, the junction kept 5 bases outside the gene matches. In germline, CDR1 is GTSNPN, CDR2 SVGIG (reference sequence). The length of the CDR3 is 13 residues. The CDR3 region is CAWTTGADTEAFF. CDR3 DNA: TGTGCCTGGACAACAGGGGCAGACACTGAAGCTTTCTTT. Supplemented by reference TRBV30 and TRBJ1-1, the full variable domain reads SQTIHQWPATLVQPVGSPLSLECTVEGTSNPNLYWYRQAAGRGLQLLFYSVGIGQISSEVPQNLSASRPQDRQFILSSKKLLLSDSGFYLCAWTTGADTEAFFGQGTRLTVV.

This clonotype has only a few counts. The chain has TRBV30 and TRBJ2-7; maybe TRBD1 (5 bases). This CDR3 contains 15 residues. V was shortened by 2 bases and J by 2 bases, with 16 bases between the two germline ends. Looked up from germline, CDR1 is GTSNPN and CDR2 is SVGIG (reference sequence). The CDR3 region is CAWSSSQAGTYEQYF. CDR3 sequence (DNA): TGTGCCTGGAGTTCCTCCCAGGCAGGGACCTACGAGCAGTACTTC.

The J gene is TRBJ1-1, the V gene TRBV4-3, with D possibly matching TRBD1 (5 bases). Germline lookup yields CDR1 LGHNA and CDR2 YSLEER. This CDR3 spans 14 amino acids. Trimming cost V 1 base and J 7 bases, with 13 bases left between them. CDR3 in amino acids: CASSQVGMGLEAFF. CDR3 nucleotide sequence: TGCGCCAGCAGCCAAGTGGGCATGGGGCTTGAAGCTTTCTTT.

This clonotype appeared many times. The rearrangement uses TRBV7-2 and TRBJ2-2, with a tentative D call TRBD2 (6 bases). CDR1 is SGHTA and CDR2 is FQGNSA in the germline V gene. This CDR3 has 15 residues. The V and J ends lost 5 bases and 4 bases respectively, with 14 bases between them. The CDR3 sequence is CASSTQGGATGELFF. The CDR3 nucleotides are TGTGCCAGCAGCACACAAGGCGGGGCCACCGGGGAGCTGTTTTTT.

This clonotype showed up many times. The chain combines TRBV19 with TRBJ1-1, with D possibly matching TRBD1 (6 bases). In germline, CDR1 is LNHDA, CDR2 SQIVND (reference sequence). This CDR3 is 13 amino acids long. V was shortened by 9 bases and J by 2 bases, with 13 bases between the two germline ends. CDR3 in DNA: TGTGCCAGCAGTGGCAGGGGCAACACTGAAGCTTTCTTT. Residues: CASSGRGNTEAFF.

This chain connects TRBV7-2 to TRBJ2-3; possibly TRBD2 for D (6 bases). Trimming took off 6 bases at V and 4 bases at J, with 14 bases between the two ends. The CDR3 has 14 residues. From germline, CDR1 is SGHTA and CDR2 FQGNSA. CDR3 coding DNA: TGTGCCAGCAGACAAGCGTGGGAGGCAGATACGCAGTATTTT. It encodes CASRQAWEADTQYF. Filled out from reference TRBV7-2 and TRBJ2-3, the complete variable domain reads GAGVSQSPSNKVTEKGKDVELRCDPISGHTALYWYRQSLGQGLEFLIYFQGNSAPDKSGLPSDRFSAERTGGSVSTLTIQRTQQEDSAVYLCASRQAWEADTQYFGPGTRLTVL.